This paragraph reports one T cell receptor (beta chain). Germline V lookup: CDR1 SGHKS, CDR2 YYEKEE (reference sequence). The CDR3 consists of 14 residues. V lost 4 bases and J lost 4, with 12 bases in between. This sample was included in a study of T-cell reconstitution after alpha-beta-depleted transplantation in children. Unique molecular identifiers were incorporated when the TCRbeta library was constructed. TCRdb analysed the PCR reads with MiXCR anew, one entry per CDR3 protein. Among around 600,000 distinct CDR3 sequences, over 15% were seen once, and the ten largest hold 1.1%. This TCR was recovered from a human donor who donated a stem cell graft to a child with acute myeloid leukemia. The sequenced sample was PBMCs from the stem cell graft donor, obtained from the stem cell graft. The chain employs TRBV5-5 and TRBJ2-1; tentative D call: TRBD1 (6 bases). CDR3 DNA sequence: TGTGCCAGCAGCAGGATTACAGGGTACAATGAGCAGTTCTTC. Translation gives CASSRITGYNEQFF.